This TCR beta chain was captured by sequencing in a study of cytomegalovirus exposure and HLA in healthy donors. General study results and limits: It was likely that a cluster of highly shared sequence variants was a sequencing artifact. No immune exposure information besides CMV serostatus was available.

The PCR used 60 Vbeta and 13 Jbeta primers. Here immunoSEQ multiplex PCR was the method, and the copy in TCRdb shows in-frame clones only, minus some. The repertoire has tens of thousands of clones, over 75% of them found once; the top ten carry about 4%. With regard to this clone: Its antigen is unknown.

The germline gives CDR1 SGHTA, CDR2 FQGTGA. The J segment lost 9 bases and the V segment lost 5 bases, leaving 9 bases of the junction unmatched. The CDR3 runs to 16 residues. Material for sequencing was PBMCs. The receptor was derived from a man between 50 and 59 years old in good health and CMV-seronegative. The chain combines TRBV7-3 with TRBJ2-1; 14 bases agree with TRBD2. CDR3 residues: CASSLGLAGGQGEQFF. The DNA of the CDR3 is TGTGCCAGCAGCCTCGGACTAGCGGGAGGTCAAGGTGAGCAGTTCTTC.